The 3 T cell receptor beta chains below were found in one sample sequenced in a study of prognosis after radiotherapy for stage I lung cancer. It was by two-round multiplex PCR that TCR beta CDR3 was amplified from genomic DNA. Every TRBV and TRBJ gene had its own specific primer in first-round PCR. Each CDR3 protein gets one entry after TCRdb re-called the multiplex PCR reads with MiXCR. The sample contains over 15,000 distinct CDR3 sequences, less than 40% of which appear only once. Here the sequenced sample was PBMCs, taken before or after stereotactic body radiation therapy (not recorded which). These TCRs come from a donor of 50 years or more with non-small cell lung cancer.

This clonotype was detected ten times or more. This chain links TRBV9 with TRBJ2-3, with D maybe TRBD2 (6 bases). V shed 2 bases and J shed 7 bases, with 11 bases lying between them. CDR3 length equals 13 residues. Germline CDR1 SGDLS, CDR2 YYNGEE. CDR3 sequence (DNA): TGTGCCAGCAGCGTCTTCGGAGGGAATACGCAGTATTTT. As protein: CASSVFGGNTQYF. The full variable domain, completed using reference TRBV9 and TRBJ2-3, is DSGVTQTPKHLITATGQRVTLRCSPRSGDLSVYWYQQSLDQGLQFLIQYYNGEERAKGNILERFSAQQFPDLHSELNLSSLELGDSALYFCASSVFGGNTQYFGPGTRLTVL.

This clonotype is categorized as medium-sized (0.01 to 0.1%). This chain uses TRBV5-1 with TRBJ2-1; 8 bases agree with TRBD2. CDR1 is SGHRS and CDR2 is YFSETQ in the germline V gene. V lost 0 bases to trimming and J lost 7 bases; unmatched junction nucleotides: 6. There are 15 residues in the CDR3. The chain's CDR3 is CASSLASGSTNEQFF. The CDR3 DNA sequence: TGCGCCAGCAGCTTGGCCAGCGGGAGTACTAATGAGCAGTTCTTC.

This clonotype was recorded at least ten times. The J gene is TRBJ2-7, the V gene TRBV7-2, with D maybe TRBD2 (5 bases). Germline V gene data show CDR1 as SGHTA and CDR2 as FQGNSA. This CDR3 is 13 amino acids long. The V end lost 3 bases, the J end lost 1 base, and 7 bases lay between the germline ends. CDR3 loop: CASSFGESYEQYF. The CDR3 bases are TGTGCCAGCAGCTTTGGGGAGTCCTACGAGCAGTACTTC.